This T cell receptor (beta chain) comes out of a study of CD8 T cells in ankylosing spondylitis. The CDR3 runs 14 residues. V was trimmed by 5 bases and J by 1 base, leaving 9 bases between them. Using its own MiXCR run on the 5' RACE reads, TCRdb lists one record per CDR3 protein. The data hold hundreds of thousands of distinct CDR3 sequences, with roughly 25% observed a single time. This TCR was sampled from a male donor with ankylosing spondylitis or in good health (not recorded which). What was sequenced was blood, either unsorted or a sorted T cell fraction (not recorded which). This rearrangement joins TRBV12-3 or TRBV12-4 to TRBJ1-5; weak D call: TRBD1 (6 bases). CDR3 in amino acids: CASSAGQSNQPQHF. The CDR3, as DNA: TGTGCCAGCAGTGCCGGACAGAGCAATCAGCCCCAGCATTTT.